These 3 T cell receptor beta chains came from one sample sequenced in a study of blood T cell repertoires in COVID-19. The data were produced by immunoSEQ multiplex PCR, yet TCRdb's version contains in-frame clones alone and is incomplete. The table lists some 180,000 clones, about 80% of them singletons. The specimen sequenced was peripheral blood. The origin of the receptors is a man in his sixties or seventies with active or convalescent COVID-19.

The CDR3, as DNA: TGTGCCAGCAGACCGGGGACAGGGAAGAACACTGAAGCTTTCTTT. Translating gives CASRPGTGKNTEAFF. The chain employs TRBV7-9 and TRBJ1-1; 9 nucleotides align to TRBD1. CDR3 length: 15 amino acids. V lost 6 bases, J lost 1 base, and 6 bases stayed unmatched. From germline, CDR1 is SEHNR and CDR2 FQNEAQ (reference sequence).

The V call is TRBV5-4, the J call TRBJ2-5, with D tentatively TRBD1 (5 bases). Per germline, CDR1 SGHNT and CDR2 YYREEE (reference sequence). CDR3 length: 14 amino acids. The ends were cut back, 4 bases at V and 5 bases at J, with 15 bases in the middle. As DNA, the CDR3 is TGTGCCAGCAGCCCCTGGACACTGCGGGAGACCCAGTACTTC. Translation: CASSPWTLRETQYF.

The chain uses TRBV4-3 and TRBJ1-2, with D perhaps matching TRBD1 (6 bases). CDR1 and CDR2 (germline): LGHNA, YSLEER. Between the trimmed V and J ends, which lost 0 bases and 4 bases, there was a span of 15 bases. The length of the CDR3 is 16 residues. In DNA form, the CDR3 reads TGCGCCAGCAGCCAAGATCGGGGAGGGGGGTTCTATGGCTACACCTTC. It encodes CASSQDRGGGFYGYTF.